Listed here are 13 T cell receptor beta chains from one sample, sequenced in a study of Graves' ophthalmopathy and Graves' hyperthyroidism. The sequenced template was RNA, covering the TCR beta CDR3 region. The first round was an RT-PCR with HTBI primers, and the second round was a multiplex PCR. TCRdb reprocessed the multiplex PCR reads with MiXCR, giving one entry per CDR3 protein. Found here are about 620,000 distinct CDR3 sequences, over 20% of them singletons; the top ten hold approximately 6.9%. Sequencing was carried out using peripheral blood. The origin of the receptors is a woman aged 18-35 years with stable Graves' hyperthyroidism. Some clones in this sample may be carry-over from other donors' samples.

The CDR3 bases are TGCAGTGCTAGAGCGGGACTAGCGGCGAACACCGGGGAGCTGTTTTTT. Encoded protein: CSARAGLAANTGELFF. This sequence joins TRBV20-1 and TRBJ2-2; 11 bases agree with TRBD2. V shed 1 base, J shed 0 bases, and the junction held 1 base outside the gene matches. The CDR3 contains 16 residues. CDR1 DFQATT and CDR2 SNEGSKA come from the germline V gene (reference sequence).

Ten or more counts support this clonotype. The chain combines TRBV15 with TRBJ1-1; D remains ambiguous. This CDR3 region has 13 residues. V was pared by 4 bases and J by 1 base, with 7 bases between. Germline V gene data show CDR1 as LNHNV and CDR2 as YYDKDF (reference sequence). CDR3 loop: CATSKQQNTEAFF. The DNA of the CDR3 is TGTGCCACCAGCAAACAGCAGAACACTGAAGCTTTCTTT.

This clonotype came up many times. The chain joins TRBV20-1 to TRBJ1-2, with D maybe TRBD1 (5 bases). Trimming cost V 3 bases and J 8 bases, with 13 bases left between them. Germline V gives CDR1 DFQATT, CDR2 SNEGSKA (reference sequence). This CDR3 is built from 12 residues. CDR3 loop: CSARRGNRGYTF. CDR3 nucleotide sequence: TGCAGTGCTAGGAGGGGAAACCGAGGCTACACCTTC.

Ten or more counts support this clonotype. J is TRBJ1-1 and V is TRBV5-1; unclear D gene. The V and J ends lost 2 bases and 0 bases respectively, with 20 bases between them. Germline CDR1 reads SGHRS; CDR2 reads YFSETQ. The CDR3 runs 18 residues. The DNA for the CDR3 is TGCGCCAGCAGCTTAGGACGAGAGACTCTTGGGGTGAACACTGAAGCTTTCTTT. Translation: CASSLGRETLGVNTEAFF.

The sample holds a few counts of this clonotype. The CDR3 coding sequence is TGTGCCAGCAGCTCGGCCGGACTAGCGGGCTCGCCCTACGTTCCAGGCTCCTACGAGCAGTACTTC. Protein: CASSSAGLAGSPYVPGSYEQYF. The chain has TRBV5-4 and TRBJ2-7; 11 bases align to TRBD2. The CDR3 runs 22 residues. Per the germline V gene, CDR1 is SGHNT and CDR2 is YYREEE (reference sequence). J lost 0 bases, V lost 3 bases, and 23 bases had no gene match.

The CDR3 protein is CASTPADLDNSPLHF. DNA for the CDR3: TGTGCCAGTACCCCCGCGGACCTCGATAATTCACCCCTCCACTTT. J is TRBJ1-6 and V is TRBV19, with no clear D. V was cut by 7 bases and J by 5 bases, with 15 bases left in between. This CDR3 comprises 15 residues. Germline V gene lookup returns CDR1 LNHDA and CDR2 SQIVND (reference sequence).

This clonotype appeared many times. The genes are TRBV12-3 or TRBV12-4 and TRBJ1-1; perhaps TRBD1 as D (6 bases). This CDR3 is built from 12 residues. V lost 5 bases and J 8 bases, leaving 12 bases between the germline ends. The CDR3 loop reads CASSPGTSEAFF. The DNA of the CDR3 is TGTGCCAGCAGTCCCGGGACATCCGAAGCTTTCTTT.

The rearrangement links TRBV18 to TRBJ1-2; the match to TRBD1 covers 9 bases. The CDR3 has 17 amino acids. The germline CDR1 and CDR2 sequences are KGHSH and LQKENI. J was trimmed by 1 base and V by 3 bases; bases with no gene match: 9. The DNA of the CDR3 is TGTGCCAGCTCACCTGGGACAGGGCCTCGCCTTAACTATGGCTACACCTTC. Its protein product is CASSPGTGPRLNYGYTF.

The chain has TRBV19 and TRBJ2-7, with a tentative D call TRBD1 (5 bases). The germline V gene encodes CDR1 LNHDA and CDR2 SQIVND (reference sequence). CDR3 length: 12 amino acids. Trimming removed 7 bases at V and 0 bases at J, with 7 bases between. The CDR3 DNA reads TGTGCCAGTAAGGACAACTCCTACGAGCAGTACTTC. It is translated as CASKDNSYEQYF.

In this sample, this clonotype turned up many times. A read error may be the cause here, since a much bigger clone is one base away. The chain couples TRBV6-1 to TRBJ2-5; D gene ambiguous. With 6 bases removed from V and 5 bases from J, the gap between germline ends came to 13 bases. CDR1 is MNHNS, CDR2 SASEGT, per germline. This CDR3 spans 13 amino acids. The CDR3 spells CASRPGSVETQYF. In DNA form, the CDR3 reads TGTGCCAGCAGACCGGGCAGCGTGGAGACCCAGTACTTC.

This clonotype was detected ten times or more. V gene TRBV5-1 combines with J gene TRBJ1-1; a possible D gene is TRBD1 (5 bases). CDR1 is SGHRS and CDR2 is YFSETQ in the germline V gene. V lost 0 bases and J 2 bases, leaving 8 bases between the germline ends. This CDR3 comprises 14 residues. The CDR3, as DNA: TGCGCCAGCAGCTTGGTGGGGGACAACACTGAAGCTTTCTTT. Encoded protein: CASSLVGDNTEAFF.

This clonotype has a count of ten or more. The chain is built from TRBV27 and TRBJ1-2; D is uncertain. Looked up from germline, CDR1 is MNHEY and CDR2 is SMNVEV (reference sequence). Trimming left V 5 bases short and J 1 base short, with 14 bases between. CDR3 length: 15 amino acids. The CDR3 DNA sequence: TGTGCCAGCAGTAAGCTGACGGAATTTAACTATGGCTACACCTTC. It yields the protein CASSKLTEFNYGYTF.

The J gene is TRBJ1-1, the V gene TRBV5-1; D is possibly TRBD1 (5 bases). The CDR3 sequence is 15 residues long. Per the germline V gene, CDR1 is SGHRS and CDR2 is YFSETQ. V shed 3 bases and J shed 1 base, with 13 bases lying between them. The CDR3 loop reads CASSSLGTSNTEAFF. The CDR3 DNA reads as TGCGCCAGCAGCTCCTTGGGGACGTCGAACACTGAAGCTTTCTTT. The full variable domain, with the rest looked up from reference TRBV5-1 and TRBJ1-1, is KAGVTQTPRYLIKTRGQQVTLSCSPISGHRSVSWYQQTPGQGLQFLFEYFSETQRNKGNFPGRFSGRQFSNSRSEMNVSTLELGDSALYLCASSSLGTSNTEAFFGQGTRLTVV.